This TCR beta chain stems from a study of T cells expressing NK-cell markers. CDR3 length: 12 residues. CDR1 and CDR2 (germline): SGHRS, YFSETQ. TCR beta libraries carry UMIs added by 5'RACE template switching. TCRdb reprocessed the 5' RACE reads, with one entry per CDR3 protein and no DNA. The sample table includes 150,000 to 180,000 distinct CDR3 sequences. The TCR was taken from a woman aged 45-60 years in good health. The sample was blood T cells: a sorted CD56 or NKG2C T cell subset, CD4+ or CD8+ T cells, or bulk PBMC T cells (not recorded which). The gene calls are TRBV5-1 and TRBJ2-5. CDR3 sequence reads: CASSRAQETQYF. The full variable domain, in which reference TRBV5-1 and TRBJ2-5 provide the parts outside the CDR3, is KAGVTQTPRYLIKTRGQQVTLSCSPISGHRSVSWYQQTPGQGLQFLFEYFSETQRNKGNFPGRFSGRQFSNSRSEMNVSTLELGDSALYLCASSRAQETQYFGPGTRLLVL.